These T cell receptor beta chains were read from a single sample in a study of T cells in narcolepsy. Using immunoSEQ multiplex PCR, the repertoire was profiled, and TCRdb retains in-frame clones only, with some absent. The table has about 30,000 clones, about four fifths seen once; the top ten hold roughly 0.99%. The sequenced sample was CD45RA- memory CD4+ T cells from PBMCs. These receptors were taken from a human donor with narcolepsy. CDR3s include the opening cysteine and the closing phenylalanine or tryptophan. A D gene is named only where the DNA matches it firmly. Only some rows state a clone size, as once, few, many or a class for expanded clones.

CDR3 DNA: TGTGCCAGCACGGAAAAGACAGGGCGGAATAGCAATCAGCCCCAGCATTTT; CDR3 protein: CASTEKTGRNSNQPQHF; J gene: TRBJ1-5; D gene: TRBD1; clone size: NA; V gene: TRBV6-4
CDR3 DNA: TGCGCCAGCAGCCAAGAAAGGCAGGGGGCTGGGGCCAACGTCCTGACTTTC; CDR3 protein: CASSQERQGAGANVLTF; J gene: TRBJ2-6; D gene: TRBD1; clone size: NA; V gene: TRBV4-1
CDR3 DNA: TGTGCCAGCACCTCAGATCATGAGCAGTTCTTC; CDR3 protein: CASTSDHEQFF; J gene: TRBJ2-1; D gene: NA; clone size: NA; V gene: TRBV6-1
CDR3 DNA: TGCAGCGTGCTGGGTTCTTTAGGGTACGAGCAGTACTTC; CDR3 protein: CSVLGSLGYEQYF; J gene: TRBJ2-7; D gene: NA; clone size: NA; V gene: TRBV29-1
CDR3 DNA: TGCGCCAGCAGCTTGGAGATAGGACAGTACTATGGCTACACCTTC; CDR3 protein: CASSLEIGQYYGYTF; J gene: TRBJ1-2; D gene: NA; clone size: NA; V gene: TRBV5-1
CDR3 DNA: TGCGCCAGCAGTGAGCCGCGACTAGCGGGAGCTTACAATGAGCAGTTCTTC; CDR3 protein: CASSEPRLAGAYNEQFF; J gene: TRBJ2-1; D gene: TRBD2; clone size: NA; V gene: TRBV10-2
CDR3 DNA: TGCGCCAGCAGAGGGGGTGGCCTGGATACGCAGTATTTT; CDR3 protein: CASRGGGLDTQYF; J gene: TRBJ2-3; D gene: NA; clone size: NA; V gene: TRBV10-2
CDR3 DNA: TGTGCCAGCAGCTTAGGAGGACAGGGCGTCGGTGAGCAGTTCTTC; CDR3 protein: CASSLGGQGVGEQFF; J gene: TRBJ2-1; D gene: TRBD1; clone size: NA; V gene: TRBV11-2
CDR3 DNA: TGTGCCAGCTTTGAACTCGGCTACGAGCAGTACTTC; CDR3 protein: CASFELGYEQYF; J gene: TRBJ2-7; D gene: NA; clone size: NA; V gene: TRBV2
CDR3 DNA: TGTGCCAGCAGTGAGTCGACGGGAGGGGGCCCGGAGACCCAGTACTTC; CDR3 protein: CASSESTGGGPETQYF; J gene: TRBJ2-5; D gene: NA; clone size: NA; V gene: TRBV6-1
CDR3 DNA: TGTGCCAGCAGCCAAGTTTGGGACATAGACAATGAGCAGTTCTTC; CDR3 protein: CASSQVWDIDNEQFF; J gene: TRBJ2-1; D gene: NA; clone size: few; V gene: TRBV4-2
CDR3 DNA: TGTGCCAGCAGTGTTCGGGACAGGGGCGGCGAGCAGTACTTC; CDR3 protein: CASSVRDRGGEQYF; J gene: TRBJ2-7; D gene: TRBD1; clone size: NA; V gene: TRBV2
CDR3 DNA: TGTGCCAGCAGCTTCCAGGACAGGGGGCGAGAGACCCAGTACTTC; CDR3 protein: CASSFQDRGRETQYF; J gene: TRBJ2-5; D gene: TRBD1; clone size: NA; V gene: TRBV5-6
CDR3 DNA: TGCAGCGCACTGGGACAGACCTACGAGCAGTACTTC; CDR3 protein: CSALGQTYEQYF; J gene: TRBJ2-7; D gene: TRBD1; clone size: NA; V gene: TRBV29-1
CDR3 DNA: TGTGCCAGCAGCTTAGTTAGCAATCAGCCCCAGCATTTT; CDR3 protein: CASSLVSNQPQHF; J gene: TRBJ1-5; D gene: NA; clone size: once; V gene: TRBV7-2
CDR3 DNA: TGTGCCAGCAGTGATCAGGGCCGCTATGGCTACACCTTC; CDR3 protein: CASSDQGRYGYTF; J gene: TRBJ1-2; D gene: NA; clone size: NA; V gene: TRBV5-6
CDR3 DNA: TGTGCCAGTAAGTCCGGGTCGGGGTATAGCAATCAGCCCCAGCATTTT; CDR3 protein: CASKSGSGYSNQPQHF; J gene: TRBJ1-5; D gene: NA; clone size: NA; V gene: TRBV19
CDR3 DNA: TGTGCCAGCAGTATATCACCGGGACTAGGTTCGTTCGAAGAGACCCAGTACTTC; CDR3 protein: CASSISPGLGSFEETQYF; J gene: TRBJ2-5; D gene: TRBD2; clone size: NA; V gene: TRBV28
CDR3 DNA: TGTGCCAGCAGTGAGTCCGGGACAGGGGGAATCTACGAGCAGTACTTC; CDR3 protein: CASSESGTGGIYEQYF; J gene: TRBJ2-7; D gene: TRBD1; clone size: NA; V gene: TRBV6-1
CDR3 DNA: TGTGCCAGCAGTTTATGGGGGGCCAACACTGAAGCTTTCTTT; CDR3 protein: CASSLWGANTEAFF; J gene: TRBJ1-1; D gene: NA; clone size: NA; V gene: TRBV27
CDR3 DNA: TGTGCCATCTCCGGGACATTCGGGGAAAAACTGTTTTTT; CDR3 protein: CAISGTFGEKLFF; J gene: TRBJ1-4; D gene: NA; clone size: NA; V gene: TRBV28
CDR3 DNA: TGTGCCAGTAGAAAGGACAGGGTACAGCCCCAGCATTTT; CDR3 protein: CASRKDRVQPQHF; J gene: TRBJ1-5; D gene: TRBD1; clone size: NA; V gene: TRBV19